The entry below describes one TCR beta chain. Other DNA variants within this sample encode the same CDR3. Germline assignment: CDR1 SGHTA and CDR2 FQGNSA. V lost 4 bases to trimming and J lost 5 bases, with 11 bases between them. The CDR3 has 13 residues. This entry is derived from a study of T cell changes during pregnancy in multiple sclerosis. Using immunoSEQ multiplex PCR, the repertoire was profiled, and TCRdb retains in-frame clones only, with some absent. The sample contains about 73,000 clones, around nine tenths of which appear only once. The V call is TRBV7-2, the J call TRBJ1-1; D not certain. The TCR comes from a female donor in good health, enrolled as a control in a pregnancy study. Specimen: peripheral blood, collected in the second trimester of pregnancy. The CDR3 DNA sequence: TGTGCCAGCAGCTCCCAGCGGGGAACTGAAGCTTTCTTT. The encoded protein is CASSSQRGTEAFF.